Below, one T cell receptor beta chain is given with its context. Its antigen remains unidentified. The CDR3 loop spans 13 amino acids. Between the trimmed V and J ends, which lost 3 bases and 6 bases, there was a span of 8 bases. Germline V lookup: CDR1 ENHRY, CDR2 SYGVKD. TCRdb's copy holds only in-frame clones and misses some; the assay was immunoSEQ multiplex PCR. The sample yields about 96,000 clones, roughly 91% seen once. The sample is drawn from a study of OX40 agonist ivuxolimab in advanced cancers. Overall study findings and caveats: Among the lowest peripheral clonal expansion occurred in 0.1-3.0 mg/kg partial responders.

The chain employs TRBV10-3 and TRBJ2-2; perhaps TRBD2 as D (6 bases). Sequenced material: CD4+ or CD8+ T cells sorted from blood, taken in a trial of the OX40 agonist ivuxolimab. This TCR came from an adult with an advanced solid tumor such as melanoma, head and neck, liver or kidney cancer. The CDR3 DNA is TGTGCCATCAGTGAACTAGCTCCCGGGGAGCTGTTTTTT. It encodes CAISELAPGELFF.